Listed here are 21 T cell receptor beta chains from one sample, sequenced in a study of PD-1 blockade in classical Hodgkin lymphoma. In every patient, relapse followed autologous stem cell transplantation, while exposure to brentuximab vedotin differed. Data came from immunoSEQ multiplex PCR; TCRdb stores just in-frame clones and leaves some out. Of about 84,000 clones in the sample, around nine tenths were seen once. The source material was peripheral blood mononuclear cells (PBMCs), sampled at baseline. The receptors originated from a human donor with classical Hodgkin lymphoma.

This rearrangement joins TRBV5-1 to TRBJ1-1; D may be TRBD1 (6 bases). The CDR3 has 14 amino acids. The V gene lost 4 bases and the J gene lost 3 bases, with 13 bases spanning the gap. The germline gives CDR1 SGHRS, CDR2 YFSETQ. The CDR3 loop reads CASSTRDIYTEAFF. CDR3 nucleotides: TGCGCCAGCAGCACCCGGGACATCTACACTGAAGCTTTCTTT.

The rearrangement uses TRBV10-3 and TRBJ1-6, with D unclear. Germline values: CDR1 ENHRY, CDR2 SYGVKD. The V end lost 0 bases, the J end lost 9 bases, and 6 bases lay between the germline ends. The CDR3 extends over 13 amino acids. The CDR3 protein is CAISESASSPLHF. CDR3 coding DNA: TGTGCCATCAGTGAGTCGGCGAGTTCACCCCTCCACTTT.

V usage is TRBV13 and J usage is TRBJ2-3, with D possibly being TRBD1 (5 bases). V dropped 5 bases and J dropped 1 base, with 16 bases sitting between them. The germline V gene encodes CDR1 PRHDT and CDR2 FYEKMQ (reference sequence). This CDR3 has 16 residues. This CDR3 is CASSAPWTSRTDTQYF. The DNA of the CDR3 is TGTGCCAGCAGCGCCCCGTGGACATCACGCACAGATACGCAGTATTTT.

The chain uses TRBV19 and TRBJ2-5, with D possibly matching TRBD1 (6 bases). CDR3 length equals 14 residues. Trimming removed 5 bases at V and 4 bases at J, with 14 bases between. Germline values: CDR1 LNHDA, CDR2 SQIVND (reference sequence). In DNA form, the CDR3 reads TGTGCCAGTAGTCTCGGGGACACCTCAGAGACCCAGTACTTC. It specifies CASSLGDTSETQYF.

The chain carries TRBV28 and TRBJ1-5, with D perhaps TRBD1 (6 bases). The germline CDR1 and CDR2 sequences are MDHEN and SYDVKM. Trimming pared 6 bases from V and 4 bases from J, leaving 13 bases between. This CDR3 region has 14 residues. The DNA for the CDR3 is TGTGCCAGCAGAACCCAGGGGACTAATCAGCCCCAGCATTTT. It yields the protein CASRTQGTNQPQHF.

The CDR3 loop is CASSDQGDTGELFF. The CDR3 bases are TGTGCCAGCAGTGACCAGGGAGACACCGGGGAGCTGTTTTTT. V is TRBV6-1 and J is TRBJ2-2; D tentatively reads TRBD1 or TRBD2 (5 bases each). CDR1 is MNHNS and CDR2 is SASEGT in the germline V gene. The CDR3 runs 14 residues. Trimming cost V 3 bases and J 3 bases, with 8 bases left between them.

The gene calls are TRBV7-6 and TRBJ2-7; D may correspond to TRBD1 or TRBD2 (5 bases each). CDR1 SGHVS and CDR2 FNYEAQ come from the germline V gene. Trimming shortened V by 5 bases and J by 2 bases, and 10 bases separated the two germline ends. CDR3 length: 13 amino acids. The CDR3 sequence: CASSRDGTYEQYF. The CDR3 DNA is TGTGCCAGCAGCCGGGACGGTACCTACGAGCAGTACTTC.

The V and J genes are TRBV2 and TRBJ1-4; 7 bases align to TRBD1. The germline V gene has CDR1 SNHLY and CDR2 FYNNEI. The ends lost 6 bases at V and 2 bases at J; junction bases unmatched: 12. This CDR3 spans 17 amino acids. The CDR3 nucleotides are TGTGCCAGCAGGTGGACAGGTGGAGTAAGGACTAATGAAAAACTGTTTTTT. This sequence encodes CASRWTGGVRTNEKLFF.

This chain connects TRBV5-8 to TRBJ2-1, with TRBD2 matching over 12 bases. Germline V gene lookup returns CDR1 SGHTS and CDR2 YDEGEE. The CDR3 has 13 amino acids. Trimming removed 5 bases from V and 9 bases from J; junction bases left unmatched: 3. The CDR3 nucleotides are TGTGCCAGCAGGACTAGCGGGAGACTTGAGCAGTTCTTC. Translated, it gives CASRTSGRLEQFF.

CDR3 sequence (DNA): TGTGCCAGCAGCCCCCGGGGCTTGGGGAACACTGAAGCTTTCTTT. Translated, it gives CASSPRGLGNTEAFF. The chain joins TRBV5-6 to TRBJ1-1, with D perhaps matching TRBD1 (5 bases). The CDR3 loop spans 15 amino acids. Germline assignment: CDR1 SGHDT and CDR2 YYEEEE. V dropped 4 bases and J dropped 1 base, with 14 bases sitting between them.

This clone was observed once. The V and J genes are TRBV6-6 and TRBJ2-2, with D possibly TRBD1 on 5 matching bases. Germline CDR1 and CDR2: MNHNY and SVGAGI (reference sequence). The CDR3 spans 16 residues. V was trimmed by 0 bases and J by 3 bases, leaving 11 bases between them. The CDR3, as DNA: TGTGCCAGCAGTTACTCGGCTAGGGGTTACACCGGGGAGCTGTTTTTT. Translating gives CASSYSARGYTGELFF.

This sequence joins TRBV30 and TRBJ2-2; 12 nucleotides align to TRBD1. V gave up 3 bases and J gave up 1 base; unmatched junction bases: 6. The CDR3 contains 17 residues. CDR1 and CDR2 from the germline V gene are GTSNPN and SVGIG (reference sequence). The CDR3 is CAWSLGTGGLNTGELFF. As DNA, the CDR3 is TGTGCCTGGAGCCTCGGGACAGGGGGCCTGAACACCGGGGAGCTGTTTTTT.

The V and J genes are TRBV5-6 and TRBJ1-1; a possible D gene is TRBD1 (6 bases). Germline V gene lookup returns CDR1 SGHDT and CDR2 YYEEEE. V gave up 1 base and J gave up 4 bases, with 11 bases separating them. The length of the CDR3 is 14 residues. In DNA form, the CDR3 reads TGTGCCAGCAGCTTGAGTTTAGGGGGCACTGAAGCTTTCTTT. Protein: CASSLSLGGTEAFF.

The genes are TRBV7-2 and TRBJ2-1; no clear D. V was clipped by 5 bases and J by 9 bases, with 17 bases between them. The CDR3 is 14 residues long. Germline values: CDR1 SGHTA, CDR2 FQGNSA. DNA of the CDR3: TGTGCCAGCAGCCCCGCTCCTAGGGAAGGTGAGCAGTTCTTC. It translates to CASSPAPREGEQFF.

The chain uses TRBV4-1 and TRBJ2-2; 11 bases are shared with TRBD2. This CDR3 has 18 amino acids. V shed 4 bases and J 1 base; nucleotides not matched to a gene: 8. Per the germline V gene, CDR1 is MGHRA and CDR2 is YSYEKL. The CDR3 DNA reads TGCGCCAGCAGCCCAGGGGGACTAGCGGTTCGGAACACCGGGGAGCTGTTTTTT. The encoded protein is CASSPGGLAVRNTGELFF.

The DNA for the CDR3 is TGTGCCAGCAGTGAACAATTCGGGCAGGGTGGCGAGACCCAGTACTTC. It is translated as CASSEQFGQGGETQYF. The V and J genes are TRBV6-1 and TRBJ2-5; a weak D match, TRBD1 (5 bases). Trimming took 2 bases from V and 5 from J, leaving 18 bases between them. This CDR3 region has 16 residues. CDR1 is MNHNS and CDR2 is SASEGT in the germline V gene.

This clone showed up just a few times. This chain's CDR3 is CASGEGTGGNEQYF. CDR3 nucleotides: TGTGCCAGCGGCGAAGGGACAGGGGGCAACGAGCAGTACTTC. The V and J genes are TRBV2 and TRBJ2-7; 12 nucleotides align to TRBD1. V shed 8 bases and J 5 bases; nucleotides not matched to a gene: 7. Germline V gene data show CDR1 as SNHLY and CDR2 as FYNNEI. This CDR3 has 14 amino acids.

The chain joins TRBV2 to TRBJ2-3; D unclear. There are 13 residues in the CDR3. Per germline, CDR1 SNHLY and CDR2 FYNNEI. V gave up 8 bases and J gave up 2 bases, with 11 bases separating them. The CDR3 here is CASGAEITDTQYF. CDR3 nucleotide sequence: TGTGCCAGCGGTGCGGAGATCACAGATACGCAGTATTTT.

V usage is TRBV4-1 and J usage is TRBJ2-3; 9 nucleotides align to TRBD2. Looked up from germline, CDR1 is MGHRA and CDR2 is YSYEKL. There are 16 residues in the CDR3. V shed 0 bases and J 2 bases; nucleotides not matched to a gene: 3. The CDR3 DNA follows: TGCGCCAGCAGCCAAGACCCTAGCGGGAACACAGATACGCAGTATTTT. The encoded protein is CASSQDPSGNTDTQYF.

The rearrangement uses TRBV28 and TRBJ1-2; possibly TRBD1 for D (5 bases). The germline CDR1 and CDR2 sequences are MDHEN and SYDVKM. CDR3 size: 15 residues. V was cut by 1 base and J by 5 bases, with 14 bases left in between. The CDR3 spells CASSLFGDRGYGYTF. The CDR3, as DNA: TGTGCCAGCAGTTTATTCGGGGACCGGGGGTATGGCTACACCTTC.

With regard to this clone: The junction does not match germline at one end; this may be a read error. The V gene is TRBV7-9, the J gene TRBJ1-1, with a possible D match to TRBD1 (5 bases). The CDR3 is 17 amino acids. Germline CDR1 SEHNR, CDR2 FQNEAQ (reference sequence). CDR3 in DNA: TGTGCCAGCACCTTACGTGTTAGGGACCGATTGAACACTGAAGCTTTCTTT. This codes for CASTLRVRDRLNTEAFF.